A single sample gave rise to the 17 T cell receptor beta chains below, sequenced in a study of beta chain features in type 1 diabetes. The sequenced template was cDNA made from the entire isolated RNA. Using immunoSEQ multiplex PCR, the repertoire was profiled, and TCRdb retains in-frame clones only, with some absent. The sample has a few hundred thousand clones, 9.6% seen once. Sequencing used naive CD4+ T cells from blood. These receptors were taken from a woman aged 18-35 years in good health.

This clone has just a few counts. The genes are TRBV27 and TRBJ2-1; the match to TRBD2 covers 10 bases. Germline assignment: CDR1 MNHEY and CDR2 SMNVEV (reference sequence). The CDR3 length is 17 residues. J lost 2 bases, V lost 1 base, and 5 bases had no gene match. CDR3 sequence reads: CASSLFSSGRPYNEQFF. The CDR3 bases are TGTGCCAGCAGTTTATTCAGTAGCGGGAGGCCCTACAATGAGCAGTTCTTC.

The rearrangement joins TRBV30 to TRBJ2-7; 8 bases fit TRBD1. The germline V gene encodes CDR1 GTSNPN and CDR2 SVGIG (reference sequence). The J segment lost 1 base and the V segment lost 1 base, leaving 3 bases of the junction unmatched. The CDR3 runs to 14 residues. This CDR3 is CAWSADRGSYEQYF. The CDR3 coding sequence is TGTGCCTGGAGTGCAGACAGGGGATCCTACGAGCAGTACTTC. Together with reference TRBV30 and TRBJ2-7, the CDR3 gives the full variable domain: SQTIHQWPATLVQPVGSPLSLECTVEGTSNPNLYWYRQAAGRGLQLLFYSVGIGQISSEVPQNLSASRPQDRQFILSSKKLLLSDSGFYLCAWSADRGSYEQYFGPGTRLTVT.

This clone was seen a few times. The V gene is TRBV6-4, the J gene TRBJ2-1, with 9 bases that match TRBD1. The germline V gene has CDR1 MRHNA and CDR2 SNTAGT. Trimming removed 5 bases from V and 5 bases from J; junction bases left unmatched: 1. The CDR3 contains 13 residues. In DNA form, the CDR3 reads TGTGCCAGCAGTCGGACAGGGGACAATGAGCAGTTCTTC. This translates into CASSRTGDNEQFF.

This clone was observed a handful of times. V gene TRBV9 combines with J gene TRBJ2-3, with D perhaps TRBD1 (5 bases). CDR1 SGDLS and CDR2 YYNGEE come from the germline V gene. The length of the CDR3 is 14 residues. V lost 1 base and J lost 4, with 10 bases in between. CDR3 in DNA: TGTGCCAGCAGCGTAAGTCAGGGCGCAGATACGCAGTATTTT. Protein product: CASSVSQGADTQYF.

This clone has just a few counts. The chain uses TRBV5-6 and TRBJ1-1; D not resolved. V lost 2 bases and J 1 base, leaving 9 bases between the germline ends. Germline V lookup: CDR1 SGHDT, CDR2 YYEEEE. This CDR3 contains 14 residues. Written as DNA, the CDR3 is TGTGCCAGCAGCTTTGGCGGCAGGAACACTGAAGCTTTCTTT. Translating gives CASSFGGRNTEAFF. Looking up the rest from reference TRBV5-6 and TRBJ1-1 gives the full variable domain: DAGVTQSPTHLIKTRGQQVTLRCSPKSGHDTVSWYQQALGQGPQFIFQYYEEEERQRGNFPDRFSGHQFPNYSSELNVNALLLGDSALYLCASSFGGRNTEAFFGQGTRLTVV.

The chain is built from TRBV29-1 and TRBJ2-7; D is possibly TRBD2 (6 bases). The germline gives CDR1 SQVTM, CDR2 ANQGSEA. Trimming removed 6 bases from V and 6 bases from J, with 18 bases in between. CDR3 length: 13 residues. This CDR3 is CSVARAAEGEQYF. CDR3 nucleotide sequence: TGCAGCGTCGCCAGGGCAGCGGAGGGCGAGCAGTACTTC.

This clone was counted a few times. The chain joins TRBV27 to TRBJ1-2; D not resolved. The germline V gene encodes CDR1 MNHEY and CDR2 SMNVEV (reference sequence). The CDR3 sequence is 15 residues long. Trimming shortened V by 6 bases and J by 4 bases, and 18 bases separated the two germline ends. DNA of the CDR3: TGTGCCAGCAGCTTGGACTGGAAATCCCTCTATGGCTACACCTTC. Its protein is CASSLDWKSLYGYTF.

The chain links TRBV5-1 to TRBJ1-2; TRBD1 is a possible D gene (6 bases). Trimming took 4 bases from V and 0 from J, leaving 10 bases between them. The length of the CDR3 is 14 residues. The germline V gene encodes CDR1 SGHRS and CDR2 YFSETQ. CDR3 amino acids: CASSVTGSNYGYTF. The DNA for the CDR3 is TGCGCCAGCAGCGTCACAGGGTCTAACTATGGCTACACCTTC.

Here the CDR3 reads CASKLAGGPGGELFF. CDR3 DNA sequence: TGTGCCAGTAAATTGGCGGGAGGGCCAGGCGGGGAGCTGTTTTTT. The rearrangement uses TRBV19 and TRBJ2-2, with TRBD2 identical over 9 bases. Trimming removed 7 bases from V and 7 bases from J; junction bases left unmatched: 10. Germline CDR1 is LNHDA and CDR2 is SQIVND (reference sequence). There are 15 residues in the CDR3.

The CDR3 coding sequence is TGTGCCAGCAGCTTATTGACAGGCCACCGATCGGAGACCCAGTACTTC. It specifies CASSLLTGHRSETQYF. The J gene is TRBJ2-5, the V gene TRBV7-9; D perhaps matches TRBD1 (6 bases). From germline, CDR1 is SEHNR and CDR2 FQNEAQ (reference sequence). The V gene lost 2 bases and the J gene lost 5 bases, with 18 bases spanning the gap. This CDR3 has 16 residues.

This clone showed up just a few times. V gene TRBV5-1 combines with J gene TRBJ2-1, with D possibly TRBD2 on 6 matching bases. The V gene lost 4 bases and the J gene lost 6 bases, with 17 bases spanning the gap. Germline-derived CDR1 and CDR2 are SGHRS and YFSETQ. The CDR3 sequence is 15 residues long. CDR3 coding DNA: TGCGCCAGCAGCGGGGGGACCAGGGATGCCAATGAGCAGTTCTTC. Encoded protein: CASSGGTRDANEQFF. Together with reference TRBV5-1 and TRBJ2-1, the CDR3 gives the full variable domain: KAGVTQTPRYLIKTRGQQVTLSCSPISGHRSVSWYQQTPGQGLQFLFEYFSETQRNKGNFPGRFSGRQFSNSRSEMNVSTLELGDSALYLCASSGGTRDANEQFFGPGTRLTVL.

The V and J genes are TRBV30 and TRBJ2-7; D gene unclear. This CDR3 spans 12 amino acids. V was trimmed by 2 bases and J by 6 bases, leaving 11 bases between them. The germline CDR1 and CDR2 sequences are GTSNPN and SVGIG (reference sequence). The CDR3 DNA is TGTGCCTGGAGTTCGGTCCGCTCCGAGCAGTACTTC. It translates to CAWSSVRSEQYF.

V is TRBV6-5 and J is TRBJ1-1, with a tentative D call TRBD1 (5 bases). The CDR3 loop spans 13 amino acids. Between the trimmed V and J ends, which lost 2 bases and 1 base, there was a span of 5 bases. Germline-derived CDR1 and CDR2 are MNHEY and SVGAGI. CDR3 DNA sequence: TGTGCCAGCAGTTACGGACAGAACACTGAAGCTTTCTTT. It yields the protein CASSYGQNTEAFF.

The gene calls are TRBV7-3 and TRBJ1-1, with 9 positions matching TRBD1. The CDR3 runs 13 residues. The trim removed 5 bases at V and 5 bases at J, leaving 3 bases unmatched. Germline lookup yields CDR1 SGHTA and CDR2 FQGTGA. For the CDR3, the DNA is TGTGCCAGCAGCCTCGACAGGGGGACTGAAGCTTTCTTT. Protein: CASSLDRGTEAFF.

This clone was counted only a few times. CDR3: CASSGDSLYGYTF. The CDR3 DNA reads as TGTGCCAGCAGTGGTGACAGTCTCTATGGCTACACCTTC. This rearrangement joins TRBV2 to TRBJ1-2; possible D gene TRBD1, 5 bases. The germline CDR1 and CDR2 sequences are SNHLY and FYNNEI. This CDR3 has 13 amino acids. Trimming removed 4 bases from V and 4 bases from J, with 10 bases in between.

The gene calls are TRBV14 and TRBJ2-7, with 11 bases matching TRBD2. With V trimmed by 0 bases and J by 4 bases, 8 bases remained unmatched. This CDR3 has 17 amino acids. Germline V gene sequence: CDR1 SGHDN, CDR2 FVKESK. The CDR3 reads CASSQDRLAGYVYEQYF. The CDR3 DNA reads TGTGCCAGCAGCCAAGATAGACTAGCGGGATATGTATACGAGCAGTACTTC.

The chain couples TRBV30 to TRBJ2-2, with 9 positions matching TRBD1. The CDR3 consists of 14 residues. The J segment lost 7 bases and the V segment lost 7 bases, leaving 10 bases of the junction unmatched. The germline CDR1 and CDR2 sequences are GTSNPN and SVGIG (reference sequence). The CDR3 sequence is CAFLTQGAVGELFF. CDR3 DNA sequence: TGTGCCTTCTTAACACAGGGGGCTGTCGGGGAGCTGTTTTTT.